This TCR beta chain was sequenced in a study of blood T cell repertoires in COVID-19. The method was immunoSEQ multiplex PCR; TCRdb's version includes in-frame clones alone and lacks a portion of them. The sample holds more than 95,000 clones; roughly four fifths are singletons and the top ten take roughly 2.6%. Looked up from germline, CDR1 is KGHDR and CDR2 is SFDVKD. This CDR3 is built from 16 residues. V dropped 2 bases and J dropped 2; count of bases not matched to a gene: 4. This clonotype was obtained from a man between 45 and 60 years old with acute or convalescent COVID-19. The specimen was peripheral blood. This sequence joins TRBV24-1 and TRBJ2-2, with TRBD1 matching 7 bases. The CDR3 region has the DNA TGTGCCACCAGTGATTGGGGGACAGCAAACACCGGGGAGCTGTTTTTT. Its protein product is CATSDWGTANTGELFF.